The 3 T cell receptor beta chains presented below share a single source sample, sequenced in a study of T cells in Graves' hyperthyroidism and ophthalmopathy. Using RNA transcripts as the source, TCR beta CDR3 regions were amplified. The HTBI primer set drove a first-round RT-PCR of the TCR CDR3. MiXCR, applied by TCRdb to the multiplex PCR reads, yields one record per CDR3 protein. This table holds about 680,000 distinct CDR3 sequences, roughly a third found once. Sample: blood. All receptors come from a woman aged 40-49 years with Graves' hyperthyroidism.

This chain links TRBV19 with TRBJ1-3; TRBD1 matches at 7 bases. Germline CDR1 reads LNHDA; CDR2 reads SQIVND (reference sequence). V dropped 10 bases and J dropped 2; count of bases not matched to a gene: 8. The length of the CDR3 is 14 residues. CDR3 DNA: TGTGCCACCCGGGACAGCACTCCTGGAAACACCATATATTTT. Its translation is CATRDSTPGNTIYF. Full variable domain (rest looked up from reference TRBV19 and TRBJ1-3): DGGITQSPKYLFRKEGQNVTLSCEQNLNHDAMYWYRQDPGQGLRLIYYSQIVNDFQKGDIAEGYSVSREKKESFPLTVTSAQKNPTAFYLCATRDSTPGNTIYFGEGSWLTVV.

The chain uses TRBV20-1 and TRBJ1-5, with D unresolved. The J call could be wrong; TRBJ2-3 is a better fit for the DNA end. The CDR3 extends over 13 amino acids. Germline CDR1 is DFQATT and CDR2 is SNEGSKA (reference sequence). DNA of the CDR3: TGCAGTGCTAGAGAACTGGCCACAGATACGCAGTATTTT. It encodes CSARELATDTQYF.

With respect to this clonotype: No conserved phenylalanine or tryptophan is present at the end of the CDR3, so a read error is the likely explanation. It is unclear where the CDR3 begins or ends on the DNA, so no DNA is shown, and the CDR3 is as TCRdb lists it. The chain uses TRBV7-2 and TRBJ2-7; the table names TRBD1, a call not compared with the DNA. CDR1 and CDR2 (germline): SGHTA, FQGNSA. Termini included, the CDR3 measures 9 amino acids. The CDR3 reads CASSFYQDR.